Listed here is a single TCR beta chain. This clonotype was found many times. No antigen is known for it. No base-level quality is on record; no much larger clone is a single base apart. The data derive from a study of identical twins (TCRdb year 2016). Regarding the research as a whole: To test whether fetal clonotypes persist, the study used deep sequencing on TCR alpha and beta repertoires from monozygotic twins, unrelated adults of various ages, and cord blood. To rule out contamination, the twin experiments were replicated at different times with different library preparation protocols.

Every donor was a healthy Caucasian. The researchers also sequenced three unrelated adults who were not twins: a male aged 18 to 30, a male aged 50 to 60, and a female aged 50 to 60. Using Miltenyi CD45RO+ enrichment and human naive T-cell isolation kits, memory (CD45RO+) and naive T cells were isolated from PBMC. The full study reports these points: Fewer insertions were carried by abundant cord blood beta clonotypes; a weaker similar trend was observed in young adult naive repertoires, while no such trend was observed in memory repertoires. Because the same donors could not be followed over many years, the conclusions relied on cross-sectional statistical analysis. Compared with coincidental sharing between unrelated individuals, out-of-frame TCR alpha sequences shared between twins had an excess of sequences with low generation probability. In monozygotic twins, out-of-frame TCR alpha sharing was systematically underestimated by recombination models, although the models agreed with sharing between unrelated individuals. In beta out-of-frame sequences, excess twin sharing was weaker, because having fewer shared sequences lowered the signal-to-noise ratio. Invariant T cells such as MAIT and iNKT could partly confound zero-insertion analyses, although diverse VJ usage argued against such confounding for most clonotypes.

To prepare the library, 5' RACE was applied. The sample was run on an Illumina HiSeq 2000. A universal primer binding site was added through template switching, and the final cDNA carried a unique molecular identifier so that TCR cDNA molecules could be counted accurately. Specific primers in the conserved constant-segment region were used to synthesize first-strand cDNA for TCR alpha and beta chains. To control for contamination, every cDNA library was double barcoded, receiving both a SMART-Mk sample barcode and Illumina barcodes. TruSeq adapter sequences and Illumina sample barcodes were added in two successive PCR steps. The TCR alpha and beta cDNA libraries were sequenced on the Illumina HiSeq platform using custom primers. In the paper's pipeline: Raw reads were processed with MiGEC to extract unique molecular identifiers, and MiXCR was used to determine CDR3 positions. For each individual, recombination models were inferred using an EM algorithm with the repgenHMM and IGoR tools. Shared clonotypes were analyzed with the tcR package in R, and sharing was normalized by the product of cloneset sizes. To study raw recombination free of thymic and clonal selection effects, out-of-frame nonproductive sequences were analyzed. TCRdb reprocessing: public reads trimmed at Q25 with fastp, clones called with MiXCR, in-frame beta chains kept. Every CDR3 protein is listed once, alongside the most common genes and DNA of its rows. The authors' filters were not applied to this entry. This sample lists hundreds of thousands of distinct CDR3 sequences; approximately 6.1% were detected once. The biggest ten clones account for around 1.9% of the sample.

Taken from the germline V gene (reference sequence), the CDR1 and CDR2 loops are DFQATT and SNEGSKA. The CDR3, from cysteine to phenylalanine, totals 14 residues. This entry keeps only the CDR3 DNA: 42 bases, framed from base 1. Trimming accounts for 5 bases at V and 7 bases at J, while the number of junction bases matched to no gene is 10. The origin of this receptor is a man younger than 35 in good health. The sample consisted of naive T cells sorted from blood. The cell subset or site label, read with the paper, signifies: cells isolated with a human naive T-cell isolation kit. This chain joins TRBV20-1 to TRBJ2-1; TRBD2 lines up with 8 middle nucleotides. The nucleotide sequence reads TGCAGTGCTCAGGGCACTAGCGGAACTAATGAGCAGTTCTTC. Translated, it reads CSAQGTSGTNEQFF.